Presented here are 25 T cell receptor beta chains from one specimen sequenced in a study of blood T cell repertoires in COVID-19. The table came from immunoSEQ multiplex PCR; TCRdb's copy has only in-frame clones and leaves some out. The table includes 250,000 or so clones, around nine tenths detected once. The sample comprised peripheral blood. The origin of the receptors is a man aged 40-55 years with active or convalescent COVID-19.

V usage is TRBV11-3 and J usage is TRBJ2-2, with TRBD2 as a possible D gene (6 bases). The CDR3 has 15 amino acids. CDR1 and CDR2 (germline): SGHNT, YENEEA. V was pared by 5 bases and J by 4 bases, with 14 bases between. The CDR3 reads CASSPSRDFTGELFF. The CDR3 coding sequence is TGTGCCAGCAGCCCTAGCAGGGACTTCACCGGGGAGCTGTTTTTT.

The chain is built from TRBV9 and TRBJ1-1; maybe TRBD1 (6 bases). The CDR3 is 14 amino acids. From germline, CDR1 is SGDLS and CDR2 YYNGEE. V lost 3 bases and J 1 base, leaving 10 bases between the germline ends. In DNA form, the CDR3 reads TGTGCCAGCAGCGGAGAACAGGGGAACACTGAAGCTTTCTTT. As protein: CASSGEQGNTEAFF.

The chain links TRBV4-1 to TRBJ1-2; 10 bases line up with TRBD1. Germline trimming cut 3 bases from V and 2 bases from J; bases unmatched to any gene: 9. The CDR3 covers 17 residues. Germline-derived CDR1 and CDR2 are MGHRA and YSYEKL. CDR3 nucleotide sequence: TGCGCCAGCAGCCAGGGGACAGGGGCCTTAGAGAACTATGGCTACACCTTC. This translates into CASSQGTGALENYGYTF.

V usage is TRBV14 and J usage is TRBJ1-3, with D tentatively TRBD1 (5 bases). The CDR3 is made up of 16 amino acids. CDR1 SGHDN and CDR2 FVKESK come from the germline V gene. V shed 5 bases and J shed 1 base, with 15 bases lying between them. The DNA for the CDR3 is TGTGCCAGCAGCACGCCAGGGAGCGGGTCTGGAAACACCATATATTTT. Amino acid sequence: CASSTPGSGSGNTIYF.

The V gene is TRBV5-4, the J gene TRBJ1-2, with D perhaps TRBD1 (5 bases). Germline V gene sequence: CDR1 SGHNT, CDR2 YYREEE (reference sequence). V was shortened by 3 bases and J by 2 bases, with 11 bases between the two germline ends. This CDR3 has 14 amino acids. The chain's CDR3 is CASSSAGGNYGYTF. CDR3 nucleotide sequence: TGTGCCAGCAGCTCTGCGGGGGGAAACTATGGCTACACCTTC.

The chain couples TRBV12-5 to TRBJ1-1; 8 bases are shared with TRBD1. Germline V gene sequence: CDR1 LGHNT, CDR2 FRNRAP. V was pared by 6 bases and J by 4 bases, with 4 bases of the junction left unmatched. This CDR3 has 13 amino acids. CDR3 sequence (DNA): TGTGCTAGTGGGGAAGGACAGGGCACTGAAGCTTTCTTT. Its protein is CASGEGQGTEAFF.

This clone was seen just once. V and J are TRBV5-1 and TRBJ2-3, with no clear D. Germline V gene lookup returns CDR1 SGHRS and CDR2 YFSETQ. The CDR3 runs 14 residues. Trimming left V 6 bases short and J 2 bases short, with 13 bases between. The CDR3 DNA reads TGCGCCAGCAACCTATATGACAACACAGATACGCAGTATTTT. Translating gives CASNLYDNTDTQYF. Looking up the rest from reference TRBV5-1 and TRBJ2-3 gives the full variable domain: KAGVTQTPRYLIKTRGQQVTLSCSPISGHRSVSWYQQTPGQGLQFLFEYFSETQRNKGNFPGRFSGRQFSNSRSEMNVSTLELGDSALYLCASNLYDNTDTQYFGPGTRLTVL.

This clone has more than one count but fewer than ten. The chain employs TRBV29-1 and TRBJ2-2; a weak D match, TRBD1 (6 bases). Trimming stripped 8 bases from V and 1 base from J, with 17 bases between. Germline assignment: CDR1 SQVTM and CDR2 ANQGSEA. The CDR3 contains 15 residues. The CDR3 spells CSPGTTAKNTGELFF. The CDR3 bases are TGCAGCCCCGGGACAACAGCAAAGAACACCGGGGAGCTGTTTTTT.

The chain carries TRBV7-9 and TRBJ1-5; the match to TRBD1 covers 12 bases. Germline CDR1 SEHNR, CDR2 FQNEAQ (reference sequence). Trimming cost V 0 bases and J 4 bases; bases outside gene matches: 4. The CDR3 extends over 17 amino acids. The CDR3 region is CASSLAGTGGVNQPQHF. CDR3 sequence (DNA): TGTGCCAGCAGCTTAGCGGGGACAGGGGGCGTTAATCAGCCCCAGCATTTT.

This chain uses TRBV6-1 with TRBJ2-2; 10 bases agree with TRBD1. Germline CDR1 reads MNHNS; CDR2 reads SASEGT. The J segment lost 5 bases and the V segment lost 2 bases, leaving 11 bases of the junction unmatched. This CDR3 contains 18 residues. The CDR3 is CASSEPVGDRGSTGELFF. DNA of the CDR3: TGTGCCAGCAGTGAACCGGTAGGGGACAGGGGAAGTACCGGGGAGCTGTTTTTT.

The chain uses TRBV19 and TRBJ1-6; D ambiguous. This CDR3 is 15 amino acids long. V was shortened by 3 bases and J by 5 bases, with 11 bases between the two germline ends. Germline CDR1 and CDR2: LNHDA and SQIVND (reference sequence). This CDR3 reads CASSIPWENNSPLHF. The CDR3 bases are TGTGCCAGTAGTATCCCCTGGGAGAATAATTCACCCCTCCACTTT.

This chain uses TRBV5-5 with TRBJ2-4; 8 positions agree with TRBD1. Trimming at V came to 2 bases and at J to 7 bases, leaving 5 bases not matched to a gene. From germline, CDR1 is SGHKS and CDR2 YYEKEE (reference sequence). The CDR3 consists of 14 residues. This CDR3 reads CASSLEGQGNIQYF. The CDR3 coding sequence is TGTGCCAGCAGCTTAGAAGGACAGGGTAACATTCAGTACTTC.

The chain uses TRBV19 and TRBJ2-7; 7 nucleotides match TRBD1. This CDR3 region has 14 residues. V lost 6 bases, J lost 6 bases, and 11 bases stayed unmatched. CDR1 is LNHDA, CDR2 SQIVND, per germline (reference sequence). The CDR3 sequence: CASSSTGTVGEQYF. CDR3 coding DNA: TGTGCCAGTAGCTCAACCGGGACAGTCGGCGAGCAGTACTTC.

The J gene is TRBJ2-5, the V gene TRBV10-1; 7 bases map to TRBD2. V was pared by 3 bases and J by 2 bases, with 3 bases of the junction left unmatched. There are 14 residues in the CDR3. Germline V gives CDR1 WNHNN, CDR2 SYGVQD (reference sequence). CDR3 coding DNA: TGCGCCAGCAGTGATACGGGGGGACAAGAGACCCAGTACTTC. It codes for CASSDTGGQETQYF.

This clone was counted only a few times. The chain couples TRBV29-1 to TRBJ1-2; D is undetermined. The length of the CDR3 is 12 residues. V was shortened by 4 bases and J by 6 bases, with 12 bases between the two germline ends. Germline V lookup: CDR1 SQVTM, CDR2 ANQGSEA. Here the CDR3 DNA reads TGCAGCGTTGGAGGAGTCACGGATGGCTACACCTTC. As protein: CSVGGVTDGYTF.

The CDR3 spells CASSEWDTSSYEQYF. CDR3 sequence (DNA): TGTGCCAGCAGTGAATGGGACACCAGCTCCTACGAGCAGTACTTC. The chain carries TRBV6-1 and TRBJ2-7; possible D gene TRBD1, 6 bases. Germline values: CDR1 MNHNS, CDR2 SASEGT. Trimming pared 2 bases from V and 0 bases from J, leaving 11 bases between. This CDR3 is built from 15 residues.

The gene calls are TRBV29-1 and TRBJ1-2; 8 bases map to TRBD1. The germline gives CDR1 SQVTM, CDR2 ANQGSEA. CDR3 size: 15 residues. V lost 0 bases and J lost 4; bases outside the gene matches: 7. As DNA, the CDR3 is TGCAGCGTTGAAGATCGTCGGGACAGGCCCTATGGCTACACCTTC. This gives the protein CSVEDRRDRPYGYTF.

The chain employs TRBV12-5 and TRBJ2-5; 12 bases agree with TRBD2. V trimming: 6 bases; J trimming: 0 bases; junction bases outside the gene matches: 8. Germline V gives CDR1 LGHNT, CDR2 FRNRAP. The CDR3 contains 17 residues. The DNA of the CDR3 is TGTGCTAGTGGGCGGACTAGCGGGACTTCACACCAAGAGACCCAGTACTTC. This encodes CASGRTSGTSHQETQYF.

This clone appeared once. The chain has TRBV27 and TRBJ2-3; 11 nucleotides line up with TRBD2. Germline CDR1 and CDR2: MNHEY and SMNVEV (reference sequence). CDR3 length: 16 amino acids. Trimming took 5 bases from V and 5 from J; bases not matched to a gene: 9. The CDR3 loop is CASSVTSGGLIDTQYF. Here the CDR3 DNA reads TGTGCCAGCAGTGTCACTAGCGGGGGACTTATAGATACGCAGTATTTT.

This clone occurred once. The chain employs TRBV6-5 and TRBJ2-2, with 9 bases identical to TRBD2. V lost 1 base and J lost 4; bases outside the gene matches: 4. The germline V gene encodes CDR1 MNHEY and CDR2 SVGAGI. The CDR3 runs 16 residues. This chain's CDR3 is CASSYFASGITGELFF. The CDR3 DNA sequence: TGTGCCAGCAGTTACTTTGCTAGCGGGATCACCGGGGAGCTGTTTTTT.

This clone was recorded only once. The gene calls are TRBV29-1 and TRBJ1-4, with D tentatively TRBD1 (5 bases). Per the germline V gene, CDR1 is SQVTM and CDR2 is ANQGSEA. The V end lost 6 bases, the J end lost 8 bases, and 19 bases lay between the germline ends. This CDR3 spans 14 amino acids. The CDR3 DNA sequence: TGCAGCGTCGTTATCCGGGGGGAGGAGGAAAAACTGTTTTTT. Amino acids: CSVVIRGEEEKLFF. The variable domain in full, with the rest retrieved from reference TRBV29-1 and TRBJ1-4, is SAVISQKPSRDICQRGTSLTIQCQVDSQVTMMFWYRQQPGQSLTLIATANQGSEATYESGFVIDKFPISRPNLTFSTLTVSNMSPEDSSIYLCSVVIRGEEEKLFFGSGTQLSVL.

The CDR3 protein is CASSFTGGRKTQYF. The CDR3, as DNA: TGTGCCAGCAGCTTTACAGGGGGCAGGAAGACCCAGTACTTC. V gene TRBV11-2 combines with J gene TRBJ2-5; the match to TRBD1 covers 9 bases. Trimming took 3 bases from V and 6 from J; bases not matched to a gene: 5. The CDR3 extends over 14 amino acids. Per the germline V gene, CDR1 is SGHAT and CDR2 is FQNNGV.

This sequence joins TRBV5-1 and TRBJ2-7; possibly TRBD2 for D (6 bases). This CDR3 is built from 15 residues. CDR1 SGHRS and CDR2 YFSETQ come from the germline V gene. V dropped 3 bases and J dropped 0 bases, with 13 bases sitting between them. This chain's CDR3 is CASSWDFTSSYEQYF. The CDR3 coding sequence is TGCGCCAGCAGCTGGGACTTTACCAGCTCCTACGAGCAGTACTTC.

The gene calls are TRBV3-1 (or the pseudogene TRBV3-2) and TRBJ1-1; unclear D gene. The CDR3 sequence is 16 residues long. The V gene lost 4 bases and the J gene lost 3 bases, with 18 bases spanning the gap. Germline V gene sequence: CDR1 LGHDT, CDR2 YNNKEL (reference sequence). CDR3 loop: CASSRLGRLWDTEAFF. The CDR3 nucleotides read TGTGCCAGCAGCCGCCTTGGGCGTCTGTGGGACACTGAAGCTTTCTTT.

This clone came up a few times. This chain joins TRBV5-6 and TRBJ1-6, with a weak D call TRBD1 (5 bases). Trimming removed 4 bases at V and 7 bases at J, with 18 bases between. Germline V gene lookup returns CDR1 SGHDT and CDR2 YYEEEE. The CDR3 spans 16 residues. DNA of the CDR3: TGTGCCAGCAGCCCAGGGTGGGGCCGGCCAAATTCACCCCTCCACTTT. Translated: CASSPGWGRPNSPLHF.